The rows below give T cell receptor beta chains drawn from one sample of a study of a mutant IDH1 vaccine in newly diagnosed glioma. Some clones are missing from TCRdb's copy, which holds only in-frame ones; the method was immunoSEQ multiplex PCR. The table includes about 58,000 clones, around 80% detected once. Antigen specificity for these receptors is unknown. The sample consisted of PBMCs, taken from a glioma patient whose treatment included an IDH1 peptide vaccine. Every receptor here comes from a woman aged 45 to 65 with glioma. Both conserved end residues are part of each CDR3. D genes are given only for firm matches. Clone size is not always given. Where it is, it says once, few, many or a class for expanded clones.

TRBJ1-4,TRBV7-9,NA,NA,TGTGCCAGCAGCTTAAGGCAGGGTAATGAAAAACTGTTTTTT,CASSLRQGNEKLFF
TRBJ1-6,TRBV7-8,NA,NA,TGTGCTCTCCGGACAGACCTTAATTCACCCCTCCACTTT,CALRTDLNSPLHF
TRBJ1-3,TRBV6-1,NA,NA,TGTGCCAGCAGTACCTCGGGTGGCTCTGGAAACACCATATATTTT,CASSTSGGSGNTIYF
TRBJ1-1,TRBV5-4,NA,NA,TGTGCCAGCAGCTTGGGTTTTGGGGGGGGCCAGGGCACTGAAGCTTTCTTT,CASSLGFGGGQGTEAFF
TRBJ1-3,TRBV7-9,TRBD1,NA,TGTGCCAGCAGCCCTCGTGGACAGGGCTCGTCTGGAAACACCATATATTTT,CASSPRGQGSSGNTIYF
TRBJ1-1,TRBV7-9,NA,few,TGTGCCAGCAGCCACGGCGGAGGGACTGAAGCTTTCTTT,CASSHGGGTEAFF
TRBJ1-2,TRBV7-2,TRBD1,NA,TGTGCCAGCAGCTTTGGACAGGTTAACTATGGCTACACCTTC,CASSFGQVNYGYTF
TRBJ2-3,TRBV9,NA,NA,TGTGCCTCATGGGATACGCAGTATTTT,CASWDTQYF
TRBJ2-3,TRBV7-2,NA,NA,TGTGCCAGCAGCTCGAGAGGGTGGGGGGATACGCAGTATTTT,CASSSRGWGDTQYF
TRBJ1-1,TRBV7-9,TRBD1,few,TGTGCCAGCAGCCGACGACAGGGGACAAACACTGAAGCTTTCTTT,CASSRRQGTNTEAFF
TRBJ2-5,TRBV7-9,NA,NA,TGTGCCAGCAGCCGCGCAGGCTCGGGGGAGACCCAGTACTTC,CASSRAGSGETQYF
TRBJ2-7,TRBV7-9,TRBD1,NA,TGTGCCAGCAGCGCCGGACAGGGATGGTACGAGCAGTACTTC,CASSAGQGWYEQYF
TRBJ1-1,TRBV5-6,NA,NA,TGTGCCAGCAGCCGCGCCCGGCAACACGGCGCTGAAGCTTTCTTT,CASSRARQHGAEAFF
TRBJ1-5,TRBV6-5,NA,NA,TGTGCCAGCAGCTTGGACAGCAATCAGCCCCAGCATTTT,CASSLDSNQPQHF
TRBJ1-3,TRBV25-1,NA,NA,TGTGCCAGCAGTGAAGGGACGGGAAGAAACACCATATATTTT,CASSEGTGRNTIYF
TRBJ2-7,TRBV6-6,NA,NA,TGTGCCAGCAGACTCCGGGACGGCTACGAGCAGTACTTC,CASRLRDGYEQYF
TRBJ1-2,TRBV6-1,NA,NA,TGTGCCAGCAGTGAAACAACAGCCCGAACCTCCTATGGCTACACCTTC,CASSETTARTSYGYTF
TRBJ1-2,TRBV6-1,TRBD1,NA,TGTGCCAGCAGCGGGGGACAGGGCGGTGGCTACACCTTC,CASSGGQGGGYTF
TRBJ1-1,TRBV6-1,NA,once,TGTGCCAGCAGTGAAGCGCGTTGGGAGAGGGTCACTGAAGCTTTCTTT,CASSEARWERVTEAFF
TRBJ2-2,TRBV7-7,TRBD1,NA,TGTGCTAGCACCTCCCTCGGACAGGGGGTCACCGGGGAGCTGTTTTTT,CASTSLGQGVTGELFF
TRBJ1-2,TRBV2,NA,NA,TGTGCCAGCGGGAGCCGAACTCGGTATGGCTACACCTTC,CASGSRTRYGYTF
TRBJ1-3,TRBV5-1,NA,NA,TGCGCCAGCAGCCGGGACCCAGGAAACACCATATATTTT,CASSRDPGNTIYF
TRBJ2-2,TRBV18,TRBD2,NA,TGTGCCAGCTCACCACCCAAAGAGCGGGGGACTAACACCGGGGAGCTGTTTTTT,CASSPPKERGTNTGELFF
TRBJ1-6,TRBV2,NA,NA,TGTGCCAGCAGTGGGGCCCCAAATTCACCCCTCCACTTT,CASSGAPNSPLHF
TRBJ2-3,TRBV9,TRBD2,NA,TGTGCCAGCAGCCCGCGGGAGGCAGCAGATACGCAGTATTTT,CASSPREAADTQYF
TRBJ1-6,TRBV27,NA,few,TGTGCCAGCAGTAAGAGGGGTTGGTCACCCCTCCACTTT,CASSKRGWSPLHF
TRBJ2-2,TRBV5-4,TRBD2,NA,TGTGCCAGCAGCTTGGTGTCTAGCGGGGGCAACACCGGGGAGCTGTTTTTT,CASSLVSSGGNTGELFF
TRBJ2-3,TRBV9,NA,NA,TGTGCCAGCAGCGTAGCGGGGACAGATACGCAGTATTTT,CASSVAGTDTQYF
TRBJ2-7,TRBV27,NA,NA,TGTGCCAGCAGTTTTGGGGTAAGCGGTTACGAGCAGTACTTC,CASSFGVSGYEQYF
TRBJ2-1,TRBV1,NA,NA,TGCACCACTCCACCAGTCGACAGGGGACACAATGAGCAGTTCTTC,CTTPPVDRGHNEQFF
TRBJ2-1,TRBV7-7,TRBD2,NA,TGTGCCAGCAGTCTTAGCGGGGGCCCCTACAATGAGCAGTTCTTC,CASSLSGGPYNEQFF
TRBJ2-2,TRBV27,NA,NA,TGTGCCAGCAGTCTCAGTACCGGGGAGCTGTTTTTT,CASSLSTGELFF
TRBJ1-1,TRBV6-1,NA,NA,TGTGCCAGCAGTGCGGGATTACTCACTGAAGCTTTCTTT,CASSAGLLTEAFF
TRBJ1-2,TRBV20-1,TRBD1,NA,TGCAGTGCCGAACAGGGGTATGGCTACACCTTC,CSAEQGYGYTF
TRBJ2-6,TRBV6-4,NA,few,TGTGCCAGCAGTGACTCTCAGGGTGGGGCCAACGTCCTGACTTTC,CASSDSQGGANVLTF
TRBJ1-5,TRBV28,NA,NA,TGTGCCAGCAGTTTGGAGGCAAATCAGCCCCAGCATTTT,CASSLEANQPQHF
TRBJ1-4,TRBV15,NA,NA,TGTGCCACCAGCAGAGATAAAGGAACTAATGAAAAACTGTTTTTT,CATSRDKGTNEKLFF
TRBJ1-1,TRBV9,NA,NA,TGTGCCAGCAGCGCCCGACAGGTCTCTGAAGCTTTCTTT,CASSARQVSEAFF
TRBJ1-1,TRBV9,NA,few,TGTGCCAGCAGCGTAGAAGTCTGGTTGGGCACTGAAGCTTTCTTT,CASSVEVWLGTEAFF
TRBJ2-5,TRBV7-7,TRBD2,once,TGTGCTAGCAGCTTATCCGGGGGGCAAGAGACCCAGTACTTC,CASSLSGGQETQYF
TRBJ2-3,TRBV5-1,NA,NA,TGCGCCAGCAGCTCCACAGGGAACGCAGATACGCAGTATTTT,CASSSTGNADTQYF